This T cell receptor (beta chain) stems from a study of T cell responses to AZD1222 COVID-19 vaccine. Study background: The analysis combined second doses at about 4 or about 12 weeks.

The V end was cut by 2 bases, the J end by 5 bases, with 28 bases between. Germline values: CDR1 SNHLY, CDR2 FYNNEI. This CDR3 comprises 20 residues. Measured with immunoSEQ multiplex PCR; TCRdb has only the in-frame clones, and not every one. The sample lists around 150,000 clones, approximately 92% occurring once. The TCR comes from an adult in good health. The sample here was peripheral blood, taken on day 0 of AZD1222 vaccination. The genes are TRBV2 and TRBJ2-1, with D maybe TRBD1 (8 bases). The CDR3 DNA is TGTGCCAGCAGTGAAACGCCCTTCGGTTTGCAGGGGGCGGGGGACAATGAGCAGTTCTTC. This translates into CASSETPFGLQGAGDNEQFF.